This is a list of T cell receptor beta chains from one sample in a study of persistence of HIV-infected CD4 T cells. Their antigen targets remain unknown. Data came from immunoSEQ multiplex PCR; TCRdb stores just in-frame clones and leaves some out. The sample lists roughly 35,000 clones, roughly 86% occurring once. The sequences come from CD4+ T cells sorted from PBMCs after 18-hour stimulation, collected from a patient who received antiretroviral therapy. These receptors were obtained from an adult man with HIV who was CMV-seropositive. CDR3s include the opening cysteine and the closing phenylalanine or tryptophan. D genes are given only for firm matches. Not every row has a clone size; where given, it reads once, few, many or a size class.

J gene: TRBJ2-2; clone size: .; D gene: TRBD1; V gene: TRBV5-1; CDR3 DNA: TGCGCCAGCAGCTTCTCGGGACAGGGAGGCTCCGGGGAGCTGTTTTTT; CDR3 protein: CASSFSGQGGSGELFF
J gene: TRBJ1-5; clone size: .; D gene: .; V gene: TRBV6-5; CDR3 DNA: TGTGCCAGCAGCGGATTAAGACAGTACAATCAGCCCCAGCATTTT; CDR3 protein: CASSGLRQYNQPQHF
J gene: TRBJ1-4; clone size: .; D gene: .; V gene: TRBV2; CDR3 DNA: TGTGCCAGCAACAGAAATAGTGAAAAACTGTTTTTT; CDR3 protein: CASNRNSEKLFF
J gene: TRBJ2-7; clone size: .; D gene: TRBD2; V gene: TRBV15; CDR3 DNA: TGTGCCACCAGCTCCTTCGGGACTAGCGTTGAGCAGTACTTC; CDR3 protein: CATSSFGTSVEQYF
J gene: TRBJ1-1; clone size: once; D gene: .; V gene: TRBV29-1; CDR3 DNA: TGCAGCGTTGAAACAGGCGCTAACACTGAAGCTTTCTTT; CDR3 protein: CSVETGANTEAFF
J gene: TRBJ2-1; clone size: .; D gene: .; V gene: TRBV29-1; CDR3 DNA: TGCAGCGTTGACGCATACAATGAGCAGTTCTTC; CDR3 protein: CSVDAYNEQFF
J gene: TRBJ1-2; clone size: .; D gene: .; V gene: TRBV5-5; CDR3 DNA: TGTGCCAGCAGCTTGTCTGGGGGAATGCGGGGCTACACCTTC; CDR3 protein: CASSLSGGMRGYTF
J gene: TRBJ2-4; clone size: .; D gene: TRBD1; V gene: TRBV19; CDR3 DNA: TGTGCCAGTCGGGGACAGGGAAGGGATGAGGCCAAAAACATTCAGTACTTC; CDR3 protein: CASRGQGRDEAKNIQYF
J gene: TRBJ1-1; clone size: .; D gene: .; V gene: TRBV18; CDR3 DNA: TGTGCCAGCTTCCTCTGGAGGAACACTGAAGCTTTCTTT; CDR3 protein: CASFLWRNTEAFF
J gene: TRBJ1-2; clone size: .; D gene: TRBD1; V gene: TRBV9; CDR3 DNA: TGTGCCAGCAGCGTAGTAAGTCAGGGGGATGGCTACACCTTC; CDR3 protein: CASSVVSQGDGYTF
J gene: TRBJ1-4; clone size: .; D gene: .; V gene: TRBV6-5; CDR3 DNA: TGTGCCAGCAGTTACTCCTCGCGTGGCGAAAAACTGTTTTTT; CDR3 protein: CASSYSSRGEKLFF
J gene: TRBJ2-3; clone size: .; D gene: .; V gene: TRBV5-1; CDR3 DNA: TGCGCCAGCACCTTGAGGGCCGTCGCAGATACGCAGTATTTT; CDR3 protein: CASTLRAVADTQYF
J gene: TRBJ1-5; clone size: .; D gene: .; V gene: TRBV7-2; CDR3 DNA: TGTGCCAGCAGCCAAGCGGGCGCTGGCAATCAGCCCCAGCATTTT; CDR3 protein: CASSQAGAGNQPQHF
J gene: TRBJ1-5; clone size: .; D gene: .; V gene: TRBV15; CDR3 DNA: TGTGCCACCAGCAGAGATCGGAGTCAGCCCCAGCATTTT; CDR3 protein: CATSRDRSQPQHF
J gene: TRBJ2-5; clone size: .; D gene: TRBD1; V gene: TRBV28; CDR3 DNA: TGTGCCAGCAGTCCGAGACAGGGACGGGAGACCCAGTACTTC; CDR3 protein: CASSPRQGRETQYF
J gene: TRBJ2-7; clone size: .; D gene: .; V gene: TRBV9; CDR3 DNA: TGTGCCAGCAGCGTAGAGGCTTGGAGGGAGCAGTACTTC; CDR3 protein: CASSVEAWREQYF
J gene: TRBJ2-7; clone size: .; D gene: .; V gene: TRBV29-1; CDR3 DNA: TGCAGCGTTGAGGACATTTCCTACGAGCAGTACTTC; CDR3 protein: CSVEDISYEQYF
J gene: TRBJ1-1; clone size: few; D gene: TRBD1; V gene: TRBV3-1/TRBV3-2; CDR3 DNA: TGTGCCAGCAGCCGGGGACAGCTGAACACTGAAGCTTTCTTT; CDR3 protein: CASSRGQLNTEAFF
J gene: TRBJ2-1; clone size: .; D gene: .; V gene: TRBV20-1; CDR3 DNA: TGCAGTGCTTCCCTCGATGAGCAGTTCTTC; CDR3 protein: CSASLDEQFF
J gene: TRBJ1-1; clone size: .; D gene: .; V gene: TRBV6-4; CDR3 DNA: TGTGCCAGCAGTGACCGGGAAAACACTGAAGCTTTCTTT; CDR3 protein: CASSDRENTEAFF
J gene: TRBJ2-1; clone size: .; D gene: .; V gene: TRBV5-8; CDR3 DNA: TGTGCCAGCAGCTTGGGCGGTTCCTACAATGAGCAGTTCTTC; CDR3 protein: CASSLGGSYNEQFF
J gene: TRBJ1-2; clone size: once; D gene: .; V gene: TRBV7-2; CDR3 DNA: TGTGCCAGCAGCGCCGGCGCTTGGGTCACTGGCTACACCTTC; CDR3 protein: CASSAGAWVTGYTF
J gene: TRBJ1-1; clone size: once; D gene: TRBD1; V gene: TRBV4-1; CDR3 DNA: TGCGCCAGCAGCCAACCCCGGGACAGCACTGAAGCTTTCTTT; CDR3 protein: CASSQPRDSTEAFF
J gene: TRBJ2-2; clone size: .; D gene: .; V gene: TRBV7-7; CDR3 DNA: TGTGCTAGCAGCCCCCTTGGGGGGGCAGGGGCCACCGGGGAGCTGTTTTTT; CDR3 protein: CASSPLGGAGATGELFF
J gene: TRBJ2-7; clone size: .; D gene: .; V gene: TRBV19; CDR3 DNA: TGTGCCAGTAGTATAGATCGGCAGACCTACGAGCAGTACTTC; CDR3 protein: CASSIDRQTYEQYF
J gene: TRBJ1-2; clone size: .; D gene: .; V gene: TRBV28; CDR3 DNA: TGTGCCAGCAGGGACAGAAGGGGCTACACCTTC; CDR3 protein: CASRDRRGYTF